A single sample is the source of the 10 T cell receptor beta chains below, sequenced in a study of shared clonotypes between healthy human individuals. Repertoires were generated with immunoSEQ multiplex PCR, while TCRdb's copy carries only in-frame clones and drops some. This sample has 400,000 to 500,000 clones; 79% occur once, and the top ten carry approximately 12%. The source material was PBMCs. Receptors were obtained from a woman between 35 and 50 years old in good health. Some clones in this sample may be carry-over from other donors' samples.

There are many counts of this clone. The V call is TRBV10-1, the J call TRBJ2-2; 11 bases fit TRBD2. The CDR3 sequence is 18 residues long. The germline V gene has CDR1 WNHNN and CDR2 SYGVQD (reference sequence). Trimming cost V 11 bases and J 3 bases; bases outside gene matches: 17. The chain's CDR3 is CARPPAASGRRYTGELFF. In DNA form, the CDR3 reads TGCGCCCGCCCGCCGGCGGCTAGCGGGAGGCGGTACACCGGGGAGCTGTTTTTT.

The chain recombines TRBV7-2 with TRBJ1-2, with unresolved D. CDR1 is SGHTA, CDR2 FQGNSA, per germline. The CDR3 consists of 14 residues. The V end lost 7 bases, the J end lost 2 bases, and 14 bases lay between the germline ends. CDR3 region: CASTSAQRNYGYTF. In DNA, the CDR3 is TGTGCCAGCACCTCTGCTCAGAGAAACTATGGCTACACCTTC.

This chain joins TRBV18 and TRBJ2-3, with D perhaps matching TRBD2 (6 bases). Germline CDR1 reads KGHSH; CDR2 reads LQKENI. The CDR3 has 14 residues. V was pared by 6 bases and J by 5 bases, with 15 bases between. This chain's CDR3 is CASSPGLPGDTQYF. CDR3 DNA sequence: TGTGCCAGCTCCCCGGGACTGCCGGGAGATACGCAGTATTTT.

This chain joins TRBV10-3 and TRBJ1-4; D unclear. This CDR3 region has 13 residues. The V end lost 10 bases, the J end lost 1 base, and 10 bases lay between the germline ends. CDR1 and CDR2 from the germline V gene are ENHRY and SYGVKD. The CDR3 DNA reads as TGTGCCAGCAGCCCCATAACTAATGAAAAACTGTTTTTT. Translated, it gives CASSPITNEKLFF.

This clone came up many times. The same CDR3 is also encoded by other DNA sequences in this sample. The CDR3, as DNA: TGTGCCAGCAGACCGGGTCTGGGGGCTATCTATGGCTACACCTTC. It is translated as CASRPGLGAIYGYTF. V and J are TRBV27 and TRBJ1-2, with D tentatively TRBD1 (6 bases). The length of the CDR3 is 15 residues. Germline V gene data show CDR1 as MNHEY and CDR2 as SMNVEV (reference sequence). V lost 6 bases and J 4 bases, leaving 18 bases between the germline ends.

This chain joins TRBV10-3 and TRBJ2-1, with 9 bases that match TRBD2. This CDR3 has 15 amino acids. J gave up 8 bases and V 7 bases, and 12 bases lay outside the gene matches. Germline-derived CDR1 and CDR2 are ENHRY and SYGVKD. Written as DNA, the CDR3 is TGTGCCATCATGGCGACGAGCGGGAGGCGCGATGAGCAGTTCTTC. Translated: CAIMATSGRRDEQFF.

The chain recombines TRBV5-5 with TRBJ1-2; tentatively, D is TRBD1 (6 bases). The germline V and J ends were trimmed by 1 base and 4 bases, with 8 bases remaining between them. Germline V lookup: CDR1 SGHKS, CDR2 YYEKEE (reference sequence). This CDR3 spans 13 amino acids. CDR3 region: CASSLTGFYGYTF. The DNA for the CDR3 is TGTGCCAGCAGCTTGACAGGGTTCTATGGCTACACCTTC.

The chain employs TRBV19 and TRBJ2-1; 8 bases align to TRBD2. The germline CDR1 and CDR2 sequences are LNHDA and SQIVND (reference sequence). CDR3 length equals 15 residues. V was pared by 3 bases and J by 8 bases, with 9 bases of the junction left unmatched. The CDR3 region is CASSITSGAGHEQFF. The CDR3, as DNA: TGTGCCAGTAGTATTACTAGCGGAGCCGGTCATGAGCAGTTCTTC.

The chain couples TRBV6-1 to TRBJ2-3, with TRBD2 as a possible D gene (6 bases). This CDR3 has 15 amino acids. Germline CDR1 reads MNHNS; CDR2 reads SASEGT. V was trimmed by 10 bases and J by 4 bases, leaving 21 bases between them. CDR3 nucleotide sequence: TGTGCCACCTTGATCGGGGGAGTCCGCGCAGATACGCAGTATTTT. It specifies CATLIGGVRADTQYF.

This chain connects TRBV27 to TRBJ1-1; TRBD1 is a possible D gene (5 bases). Per the germline V gene, CDR1 is MNHEY and CDR2 is SMNVEV (reference sequence). The CDR3 length is 14 residues. V was shortened by 0 bases and J by 4 bases, with 9 bases between the two germline ends. For the CDR3, the DNA is TGTGCCAGCAGTTTATCGGGGGGGGTCACTGAAGCTTTCTTT. It specifies CASSLSGGVTEAFF.